One and the same sample provided the 9 T cell receptor beta chains below, sequenced in a study of T cells in Graves' hyperthyroidism and ophthalmopathy. The CDR3 regions of TCR beta were amplified from RNA transcripts. When the TCR CDR3 underwent first-round RT-PCR, the HTBI primer set was used. TCRdb itself ran the multiplex PCR reads through MiXCR, one entry per CDR3 protein. The repertoire has over 450,000 distinct CDR3 sequences, over 15% of them found once; the top ten carry under 20%. The sequencing sample was made of blood. These receptor sequences come from a woman aged 18-29 years with Graves' ophthalmopathy.

The chain carries TRBV29-1 and TRBJ1-2, with a weak D call TRBD1 (6 bases). Germline V gene sequence: CDR1 SQVTM, CDR2 ANQGSEA. Trimming removed 4 bases at V and 4 bases at J, with 13 bases between. This CDR3 region has 13 residues. The CDR3: CSVARGESYGYTF. CDR3 DNA sequence: TGCAGCGTTGCCAGGGGCGAGAGCTATGGCTACACCTTC.

This clonotype was counted many times. This chain connects TRBV7-9 to TRBJ1-1; the D is unclear. Germline values: CDR1 SEHNR, CDR2 FQNEAQ (reference sequence). The CDR3 is 11 amino acids. The V end lost 4 bases, the J end lost 8 bases, and 8 bases lay between the germline ends. The CDR3 reads CASSSSGEAFF. The CDR3 nucleotides are TGTGCCAGCAGCTCTTCGGGGGAAGCTTTCTTT.

The chain carries TRBV7-2 and TRBJ2-7; D is unclear. The CDR3 consists of 15 residues. V was pared by 5 bases and J by 0 bases, with 14 bases between. Germline values: CDR1 SGHTA, CDR2 FQGNSA. The CDR3 loop is CASSPLSFSSYEQYF. The CDR3 DNA reads TGTGCCAGCAGCCCACTGAGTTTCAGCTCCTACGAGCAGTACTTC.

This clonotype was found many times. The chain combines TRBV6-4 with TRBJ1-1; D is unresolved. This CDR3 comprises 13 residues. The germline CDR1 and CDR2 sequences are MRHNA and SNTAGT. Trimming removed 5 bases from V and 2 bases from J, with 9 bases in between. The CDR3 region has the DNA TGTGCCAGCAGTCAGGATATTAACACTGAAGCTTTCTTT. Protein product: CASSQDINTEAFF.

This clonotype was observed many times. This chain joins TRBV11-2 and TRBJ1-1; 10 bases map to TRBD1. V trimming: 5 bases; J trimming: 2 bases; junction bases outside the gene matches: 8. This CDR3 has 16 amino acids. Germline values: CDR1 SGHAT, CDR2 FQNNGV. The CDR3 sequence: CASSPSDRGRNTEAFF. Here the CDR3 DNA reads TGTGCCAGCAGCCCCTCCGACAGGGGGCGTAACACTGAAGCTTTCTTT.

A few counts support this clonotype. This sequence joins TRBV6-1 and TRBJ2-1; 8 bases match TRBD2. This CDR3 contains 16 residues. Germline assignment: CDR1 MNHNS and CDR2 SASEGT. V dropped 4 bases and J dropped 0; count of bases not matched to a gene: 5. The CDR3 DNA reads TGTGCCAGCAGTGTTGCCCTAGCGGGCTCCTACAATGAGCAGTTCTTC. Translated: CASSVALAGSYNEQFF.

To note about this clonotype: This clone may be a read error of a much larger clone one base away. The V call is TRBV7-9, the J call TRBJ2-1; 13 bases are a match to TRBD2. CDR1 and CDR2 from the germline V gene are SEHNR and FQNEAQ (reference sequence). V was pared by 6 bases and J by 5 bases, with 7 bases of the junction left unmatched. The CDR3 length is 16 residues. CDR3 amino acids: CASSPTSGGTHNEQFF. Written as DNA, the CDR3 is TGTGCCAGCAGTCCGACTAGCGGGGGGACCCACAATGAGCAGTTCTTC.

This clonotype was counted ten times or more. The chain is built from TRBV7-9 and TRBJ2-7, with 9 bases matching TRBD1. V shed 1 base and J 2 bases; nucleotides not matched to a gene: 3. The CDR3 spans 15 residues. The germline V gene encodes CDR1 SEHNR and CDR2 FQNEAQ (reference sequence). The CDR3, as DNA: TGTGCCAGCAGCTTAGTGGGACAGGGACCCTACGAGCAGTACTTC. It specifies CASSLVGQGPYEQYF.

This chain connects TRBV7-8 to TRBJ2-5; TRBD1 is a possible D gene (5 bases). The V and J ends lost 2 bases and 3 bases respectively, with 13 bases between them. The CDR3 consists of 15 residues. Germline loops: CDR1 SGHVS, CDR2 FQNEAQ. The CDR3 sequence: CASSLSQDQEETQYF. CDR3 coding DNA: TGTGCCAGCAGCTTATCACAGGATCAGGAAGAGACCCAGTACTTC.